These 21 T cell receptor beta chains came from one sample sequenced in a study of blood T cell repertoires in COVID-19. The method was immunoSEQ multiplex PCR; TCRdb's version includes in-frame clones alone and lacks a portion of them. The repertoire holds 150,000 or so clones, with 85% to 90% as singletons. Source material: peripheral blood. Receptors were obtained from a man at least 80 years old with acute or convalescent COVID-19.

The genes are TRBV2 and TRBJ1-1, with a tentative D call TRBD1 (6 bases). V was pared by 3 bases and J by 4 bases, with 15 bases between. This CDR3 comprises 15 residues. CDR1 SNHLY and CDR2 FYNNEI come from the germline V gene. CDR3 amino acids: CASSDRGRSGTEAFF. CDR3 DNA: TGTGCCAGCAGTGACAGGGGTAGGTCGGGCACTGAAGCTTTCTTT.

The chain uses TRBV6-5 and TRBJ1-2, with D hard to call. Germline CDR1 MNHEY, CDR2 SVGAGI. Between the trimmed V and J ends, which lost 0 bases and 5 bases, there was a span of 16 bases. The CDR3 extends over 16 amino acids. Here the CDR3 reads CASSYSPGTPEYGYTF. DNA for the CDR3: TGTGCCAGCAGTTACTCGCCGGGAACCCCCGAGTATGGCTACACCTTC.

V is TRBV19 and J is TRBJ2-5; TRBD1 is a possible D gene (6 bases). V dropped 1 base and J dropped 2 bases, with 8 bases sitting between them. The length of the CDR3 is 14 residues. Germline CDR1 is LNHDA and CDR2 is SQIVND (reference sequence). CDR3 loop: CASSIVGHQETQYF. DNA of the CDR3: TGTGCCAGTAGTATAGTGGGACATCAAGAGACCCAGTACTTC.

This clone was counted ten times or more. The chain employs TRBV6-5 and TRBJ1-1; tentative D call: TRBD1 (5 bases). CDR1 and CDR2 (germline): MNHEY, SVGAGI. Trimming left V 4 bases short and J 9 bases short, with 15 bases between. The CDR3 extends over 13 amino acids. CDR3 sequence reads: CASSSDSRGKAFF. CDR3 in DNA: TGTGCCAGCAGTTCAGACAGCCGTGGGAAAGCTTTCTTT.

The table lists this clone with a count of one. V is TRBV7-2 and J is TRBJ2-7, with 9 nucleotides matching TRBD1. Germline V gene data show CDR1 as SGHTA and CDR2 as FQGNSA. Unmatched junction bases numbered 10, after V lost 5 bases and J lost 5 bases. This CDR3 contains 15 residues. CDR3 sequence (DNA): TGTGCCAGCAGCGGCCCCAACAGGGGGCGTAACGAGCAGTACTTC. It codes for CASSGPNRGRNEQYF.

The chain links TRBV18 to TRBJ1-2; 9 bases line up with TRBD1. V lost 0 bases to trimming and J lost 6 bases; unmatched junction nucleotides: 2. The germline gives CDR1 KGHSH, CDR2 LQKENI. The CDR3 is made up of 14 amino acids. This CDR3 is CASSPPGQGNGYTF. The DNA for the CDR3 is TGTGCCAGCTCACCACCGGGACAGGGCAATGGCTACACCTTC.

V gene TRBV7-2 combines with J gene TRBJ2-1; a possible D gene is TRBD2 (6 bases). Between the trimmed V and J ends, which lost 5 bases and 6 bases, there was a span of 26 bases. This CDR3 has 18 amino acids. Per the germline V gene, CDR1 is SGHTA and CDR2 is FQGNSA. The CDR3 sequence is CASSLAARSLATVNEQFF. CDR3 DNA sequence: TGTGCCAGCAGCCTGGCGGCGAGGTCGCTAGCGACGGTCAATGAGCAGTTCTTC.

The V call is TRBV2, the J call TRBJ1-2, with TRBD1 matching over 7 bases. The CDR3 is made up of 15 amino acids. After removal of 1 base from V and 3 bases from J, the junction contained 5 bases not matched to a gene. The germline V gene encodes CDR1 SNHLY and CDR2 FYNNEI. In DNA form, the CDR3 reads TGTGCCAGCAGTGAAGGGGCAGGGGGGTACTATGGCTACACCTTC. Protein: CASSEGAGGYYGYTF.

The genes are TRBV30 and TRBJ1-2; D unclear. There are 11 residues in the CDR3. Trimming stripped 5 bases from V and 1 base from J, with 5 bases between. Per germline, CDR1 GTSNPN and CDR2 SVGIG (reference sequence). The CDR3 spells CAWYSNYGYTF. Written as DNA, the CDR3 is TGTGCCTGGTACAGTAACTATGGCTACACCTTC.

The V and J genes are TRBV6-5 and TRBJ1-5, with D possibly TRBD1 on 5 matching bases. CDR3 length equals 15 residues. Trimming shortened V by 6 bases and J by 6 bases, and 18 bases separated the two germline ends. Germline lookup yields CDR1 MNHEY and CDR2 SVGAGI. This chain's CDR3 is CASRPVRQGIQPQHF. The CDR3 bases are TGTGCCAGCAGACCCGTCCGGCAGGGTATTCAGCCCCAGCATTTT.

This chain uses TRBV4-1 with TRBJ1-5, with D perhaps TRBD1 (5 bases). CDR1 and CDR2 from the germline V gene are MGHRA and YSYEKL. The CDR3 covers 17 residues. Trimming stripped 1 base from V and 0 bases from J, with 13 bases between. In nucleotides, the CDR3 is TGCGCCAGCAGCCAAGGACAGAATGCCTATAGCAATCAGCCCCAGCATTTT. Amino acid sequence: CASSQGQNAYSNQPQHF.

The rearrangement joins TRBV29-1 to TRBJ1-2; D unresolved. V was shortened by 3 bases and J by 2 bases, with 13 bases between the two germline ends. CDR1 is SQVTM and CDR2 is ANQGSEA in the germline V gene. The CDR3 has 14 residues. CDR3 DNA sequence: TGCAGCGTTGAGACACGTGATATGAACTATGGCTACACCTTC. As protein: CSVETRDMNYGYTF.

The V and J genes are TRBV6-5 and TRBJ1-3; weak D call: TRBD1 (6 bases). The CDR3 length is 15 residues. Germline CDR1 is MNHEY and CDR2 is SVGAGI. The V end was cut by 6 bases, the J end by 5 bases, with 17 bases between. In DNA, the CDR3 is TGTGCCAGCAGAGAGACCGCGAGGGACAGAAACACCATATATTTT. It codes for CASRETARDRNTIYF.

The V and J genes are TRBV30 and TRBJ1-5; TRBD1 matches 11 bases. Germline CDR1 GTSNPN, CDR2 SVGIG (reference sequence). V trimming: 3 bases; J trimming: 5 bases; junction bases outside the gene matches: 6. CDR3 size: 15 residues. CDR3 in DNA: TGTGCCTGGAGCGAGGGACAGGGGGTGTATCAGCCCCAGCATTTT. It yields the protein CAWSEGQGVYQPQHF.

The chain uses TRBV5-1 and TRBJ1-1, with D hard to call. V was shortened by 3 bases and J by 1 base, with 10 bases between the two germline ends. Per the germline V gene, CDR1 is SGHRS and CDR2 is YFSETQ. This CDR3 spans 14 amino acids. The CDR3 nucleotides read TGCGCCAGCAGCTATGGTGCAGAGAACACTGAAGCTTTCTTT. It specifies CASSYGAENTEAFF.

The chain employs TRBV19 and TRBJ2-1; 7 bases are a match to TRBD1. This CDR3 contains 16 residues. V was pared by 5 bases and J by 5 bases, with 12 bases of the junction left unmatched. The germline V gene encodes CDR1 LNHDA and CDR2 SQIVND (reference sequence). The CDR3 sequence: CASSSTPGGRHNEQFF. The DNA for the CDR3 is TGTGCCAGTAGTTCAACCCCAGGGGGTAGGCACAATGAGCAGTTCTTC.

The chain uses TRBV6-1 and TRBJ2-7; D gene uncertain. The CDR3 extends over 12 amino acids. Trimming cost V 1 base and J 2 bases, with 3 bases left between them. CDR1 is MNHNS and CDR2 is SASEGT in the germline V gene. CDR3 coding DNA: TGTGCCAGCAGTGAAGATACCTACGAGCAGTACTTC. Protein sequence: CASSEDTYEQYF.

The V and J genes are TRBV29-1 and TRBJ1-2; 12 positions match TRBD1. Germline V CDR1 and CDR2: SQVTM, ANQGSEA. This CDR3 is built from 13 residues. V shed 7 bases and J 8 bases; nucleotides not matched to a gene: 8. CDR3 region: CSAPGQGAEGYTF. The CDR3 DNA reads TGCAGCGCCCCGGGACAGGGGGCGGAAGGCTACACCTTC.

The chain has TRBV10-3 and TRBJ1-5; a weak D match, TRBD1 (5 bases). V shed 0 bases and J shed 4 bases, with 10 bases lying between them. The V gene's germline CDR1 is ENHRY and CDR2 SYGVKD. The CDR3 is made up of 15 amino acids. The CDR3 loop reads CAISESNGGNQPQHF. CDR3 DNA: TGTGCCATCAGTGAGTCGAACGGGGGAAATCAGCCCCAGCATTTT.

The J gene is TRBJ1-1, the V gene TRBV28, with D tentatively TRBD1 (6 bases). V lost 6 bases and J 0 bases, leaving 11 bases between the germline ends. Germline V lookup: CDR1 MDHEN, CDR2 SYDVKM. The CDR3 runs 14 residues. The CDR3 reads CASSPDSLNTEAFF. The DNA of the CDR3 is TGTGCCAGCAGCCCGGACAGCTTGAACACTGAAGCTTTCTTT.

The V and J genes are TRBV6-5 and TRBJ2-5, with D maybe TRBD1 (6 bases). The germline V gene encodes CDR1 MNHEY and CDR2 SVGAGI. The length of the CDR3 is 14 residues. V shed 6 bases and J shed 2 bases, with 13 bases lying between them. The CDR3 region has the DNA TGTGCCAGCAGGACGGGACACCGGCAAGAGACCCAGTACTTC. It encodes CASRTGHRQETQYF.